This is a list of T cell receptor beta chains from one sample in a study of beta chain features in type 1 diabetes. Libraries were prepared by immunoSEQ multiplex PCR; TCRdb keeps only in-frame clonotypes and omits some of them. The sample includes about 620,000 clones, less than 20% seen only once; the top ten take around 0.095%. The source material was naive CD4+ T cells from blood. These receptors were obtained from a man younger than 35 in good health. The CDR3 runs from the conserved cysteine through the conserved F or W. Each record gives: clone size, V gene, D gene, J gene, CDR3 DNA, CDR3 protein. A D gene is named only where the DNA matches it firmly. Not every row has a clone size; where given, it reads once, few, many or a size class.

>.|TRBV29-1|TRBD1|TRBJ1-2
TGCAGCGTTGAAGATCGGGTACCGGGACAGGACTATGGCTACACCTTC
CSVEDRVPGQDYGYTF
>.|TRBV2|TRBD2|TRBJ2-1
TGTGCCAGCGGTCTATCGCTAGCGGGAGCTGAGCAGTTCTTC
CASGLSLAGAEQFF
>few|TRBV9|TRBD1|TRBJ1-2
TGTGCCAGCAGCGTAGAACAGGGGCCTCTCTATGGCTACACCTTC
CASSVEQGPLYGYTF
>few|TRBV30|.|TRBJ2-4
TGTGCCTGGAGTGTACGTTCTCCCAGTCTGGCCAAAAACATTCAGTACTTC
CAWSVRSPSLAKNIQYF
>few|TRBV6-6|TRBD2|TRBJ2-7
TGTGCCAGCAGCGCCGGGACTAGCGGGAGGTATGAGCAGTACTTC
CASSAGTSGRYEQYF
>.|TRBV18|.|TRBJ1-5
TGTGCCAGCTCACCGGGACAATCGGTCGGTCAGCCCCAGCATTTT
CASSPGQSVGQPQHF
>.|TRBV5-1|TRBD2|TRBJ2-1
TGCGCCAGCAGCTTGGTGGGACTAGCGGCATACAATGAGCAGTTCTTC
CASSLVGLAAYNEQFF
>few|TRBV6-1|TRBD1|TRBJ1-2
TGTGCCAGCAGACAGGGGTTCTATGGCTACACCTTC
CASRQGFYGYTF
>.|TRBV5-4|.|TRBJ1-2
TGTGCCAGCAGCCTAGCCGCGGGGGACGGCTACACCTTC
CASSLAAGDGYTF
>.|TRBV29-1|.|TRBJ1-1
TGCAGCGGTTCAGGACAGATGAACACTGAAGCTTTCTTT
CSGSGQMNTEAFF
>.|TRBV9|TRBD2|TRBJ2-3
TGTGCCAGCAGCGCTGGGACTAGCGGGGCTCTCACAGATACGCAGTATTTT
CASSAGTSGALTDTQYF
>.|TRBV18|TRBD1|TRBJ2-6
TGTGCCAGCTCACCAAGACAGGGGAGCTCTGGGGCCAACGTCCTGACTTTC
CASSPRQGSSGANVLTF
>few|TRBV14|.|TRBJ2-5
TGTGCCAGCACAGGGGTTTCCCAAGAGACCCAGTACTTC
CASTGVSQETQYF
>.|TRBV6-6|TRBD1|TRBJ2-7
TGTGCCAGCAGTTCGGGACAGCGCCACGAGCAGTACTTC
CASSSGQRHEQYF
>few|TRBV4-3|TRBD2|TRBJ2-7
TGCGCCAGCAGCCAAGCCCCTACTAGCGACTACGAGCAGTACTTC
CASSQAPTSDYEQYF
>few|TRBV7-2|TRBD1|TRBJ1-2
TGTGCCAGCAGCTCCGGACAGGGAGTTTCATATGGCTACACCTTC
CASSSGQGVSYGYTF
>.|TRBV30|TRBD1|TRBJ1-2
TGTGCCTGGAGTCCCCCGGGACAGCGCTATGGCTACACCTTC
CAWSPPGQRYGYTF
>few|TRBV4-2|.|TRBJ2-6
TGTGCCAGCAGCCAGGGGTACGGGGTCGGGGCCAACGTCCTGACTTTC
CASSQGYGVGANVLTF
>few|TRBV4-2|.|TRBJ1-6
TGTGCCAGCAGCCCGGAGAGCTCCTATAATTCACCCCTCCACTTT
CASSPESSYNSPLHF
>.|TRBV5-1|.|TRBJ2-3
TGCGCCAGCAGCTTGCCCCGAACTAGCACAGATACGCAGTATTTT
CASSLPRTSTDTQYF
>.|TRBV14|.|TRBJ2-5
TGTGCCAGCAGCCTACCTCACGGCCGGCAAGAGACCCAGTACTTC
CASSLPHGRQETQYF
>.|TRBV15|.|TRBJ2-7
TGTGCCACCAGCACCTCTTTGGACGAGCAGTACTTC
CATSTSLDEQYF
>.|TRBV29-1|.|TRBJ1-1
TGCAGCGTTGGCCGGGGCGGGACTGAAGCTTTCTTT
CSVGRGGTEAFF
>.|TRBV30|TRBD1|TRBJ1-2
TGTGCCACCTACAGGGGTGCTAACTATGGCTACACCTTC
CATYRGANYGYTF
>few|TRBV7-2|.|TRBJ1-5
TGTGCCAGCAGCACACAGGGCAATCAGCCCCAGCATTTT
CASSTQGNQPQHF
>.|TRBV9|TRBD1|TRBJ2-7
TGTGCCAGCAGCGTGACAGGGGGCTACGAGCAGTACTTC
CASSVTGGYEQYF
>few|TRBV12-5|TRBD1|TRBJ2-3
TGTGCTAGTGGCCAAGGACAGGGGCTAAGCACAGATACGCAGTATTTT
CASGQGQGLSTDTQYF
>.|TRBV7-3|TRBD1|TRBJ2-3
TGTGCCAGCAGCCCTGGACAGGGGAGGCCAGATACGCAGTATTTT
CASSPGQGRPDTQYF
>.|TRBV29-1|.|TRBJ2-1
TGCAGCGTTGGCCTCTTCCCCTACAATGAGCAGTTCTTC
CSVGLFPYNEQFF
>.|TRBV15|TRBD1|TRBJ2-6
TGTGCCACCAGCTTTAGGACAGGGCTGAGCTCTGGGGCCAACGTCCTGACTTTC
CATSFRTGLSSGANVLTF
>.|TRBV5-6|TRBD2|TRBJ2-2
TGTGCCAGCAGCTTGACAACTAGCGGAAAGAACACCGGGGAGCTGTTTTTT
CASSLTTSGKNTGELFF
>.|TRBV5-6|.|TRBJ1-5
TGTGCCAGCAGCTTGAAGTATAGCAATCAGCCCCAGCATTTT
CASSLKYSNQPQHF
>.|TRBV7-2|.|TRBJ1-2
TGTGCCAGCAGCTTCACTGTCCTAGATGGCTACACCTTC
CASSFTVLDGYTF
>.|TRBV7-2|.|TRBJ2-3
TGTGCCAGCAGCTTCGACAGAAACACAGATACGCAGTATTTT
CASSFDRNTDTQYF
>.|TRBV2|TRBD2|TRBJ2-1
TGTGCCAGCGGAAGACTAGCGACCTACAATGAGCAGTTCTTC
CASGRLATYNEQFF
>few|TRBV4-3|.|TRBJ2-3
TGCGCCAGCAGCCAAGGCCCCGGGGGCACAGATACGCAGTATTTT
CASSQGPGGTDTQYF
>.|TRBV4-1|.|TRBJ2-2
TGCGCCAGCAGCCAACATTTTGCCCCCGGGGAGCTGTTTTTT
CASSQHFAPGELFF
>.|TRBV5-1|.|TRBJ2-2
TGCGCCAGCAGCCCCCAACAGCTTCTGAACACCGGGGAGCTGTTTTTT
CASSPQQLLNTGELFF
>few|TRBV29-1|.|TRBJ1-4
TGCAGCGTTGAAACCTGGGGGAGGGATAATGAAAAACTGTTTTTT
CSVETWGRDNEKLFF
>.|TRBV7-2|.|TRBJ2-1
TGTGCCAGCAGCTTAGAGGGGCTACCCTACAATGAGCAGTTCTTC
CASSLEGLPYNEQFF
>.|TRBV4-2|.|TRBJ1-3
TGTGCCAGCAGCCAAGATGGCAGAGGTCCTGGAAACACCATATATTTT
CASSQDGRGPGNTIYF
>few|TRBV14|TRBD2|TRBJ2-3
TGTGCCAGCAGCCCAGTAAACAGCGGGAAGGGGACAGATACGCAGTATTTT
CASSPVNSGKGTDTQYF
>few|TRBV7-3|.|TRBJ1-5
TGTGCCAGCAGCCCGGACGGGGACCAGCCCCAGCATTTT
CASSPDGDQPQHF
>.|TRBV6-5|.|TRBJ2-7
TGTGCCAGCAAGTTCGGGGTGGCCTACGAGCAGTACTTC
CASKFGVAYEQYF
>.|TRBV6-6|TRBD1|TRBJ1-5
TGTGCCAGCAGTACGCGGACAGGGCCCAATCAGCCCCAGCATTTT
CASSTRTGPNQPQHF
>.|TRBV5-1|TRBD2|TRBJ2-3
TGCGCCAGCAGCTTGCCTGGACTAGCTGAATTGAAAGATACGCAGTATTTT
CASSLPGLAELKDTQYF
>few|TRBV28|TRBD1|TRBJ1-2
TGTGCCAGCAGTCTCCAGGGGGCCAACTATGGCTACACCTTC
CASSLQGANYGYTF
>few|TRBV9|TRBD2|TRBJ2-1
TGTGCCAGCAGCCCCCTAAGGACTAGCGGCTACAATGAGCAGTTCTTC
CASSPLRTSGYNEQFF
>few|TRBV28|TRBD1|TRBJ2-7
TGTGCCAGCCGCGGGACAGGGTCCACCTACGAGCAGTACTTC
CASRGTGSTYEQYF
>few|TRBV15|.|TRBJ1-4
TGTGCCACCAGCACCATCCGACTAGGCGGCGAGAAGATTTGGCTGTTTTTT
CATSTIRLGGEKIWLFF
>.|TRBV7-2|.|TRBJ1-5
TGTGCCAGCAGCTTGGGAGCCAGCCTCAATCAGCCCCAGCATTTT
CASSLGASLNQPQHF
>few|TRBV5-6|.|TRBJ2-3
TGTGCCAGCAGCTTGGATGGGGCGCGCACAGATACGCAGTATTTT
CASSLDGARTDTQYF
>.|TRBV5-1|TRBD1|TRBJ2-7
TGCGCCAGCAAGACAGGGGCATTCTACGAGCAGTACTTC
CASKTGAFYEQYF
>.|TRBV7-9|.|TRBJ2-7
TGTGCCAGCAGCTTGAAATCCCCCTACGAGCAGTACTTC
CASSLKSPYEQYF
>few|TRBV30|.|TRBJ2-3
TGTGCCTGGAGCCAGACCCATAGCACAGATACGCAGTATTTT
CAWSQTHSTDTQYF
>.|TRBV4-3|.|TRBJ1-5
TGCGCCAGCAGCCAAGATCAGGCAGGACTCAATCAGCCCCAGCATTTT
CASSQDQAGLNQPQHF
>.|TRBV28|.|TRBJ1-5
TGTGCCAGCAGACCCACAGGGAATCAGCCCCAGCATTTT
CASRPTGNQPQHF
>few|TRBV5-6|TRBD1|TRBJ2-4
TGTGCCAGCAGCTGGGGACAGGGCCTGGACAAAAACATTCAGTACTTC
CASSWGQGLDKNIQYF
>once|TRBV19|.|TRBJ2-7
TGTGCCAGTAGTATAAGTGGTGGTCTAGCTTTCCCCTACGAGCAGTACTTC
CASSISGGLAFPYEQYF
>few|TRBV25-1|.|TRBJ2-1
TGTGCCAGCAGTGCCCCCCGAAACCGGGGCTACAATGAGCAGTTCTTC
CASSAPRNRGYNEQFF